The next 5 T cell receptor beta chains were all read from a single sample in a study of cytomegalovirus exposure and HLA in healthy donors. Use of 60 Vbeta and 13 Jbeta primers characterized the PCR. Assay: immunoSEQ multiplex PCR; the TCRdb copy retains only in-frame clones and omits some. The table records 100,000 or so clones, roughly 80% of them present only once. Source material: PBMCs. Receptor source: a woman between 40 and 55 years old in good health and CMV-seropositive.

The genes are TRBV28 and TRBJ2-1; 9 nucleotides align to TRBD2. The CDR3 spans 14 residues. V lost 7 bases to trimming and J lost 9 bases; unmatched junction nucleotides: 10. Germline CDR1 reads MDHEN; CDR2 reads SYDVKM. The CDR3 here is CASTRGTSKFEQFF. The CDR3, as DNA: TGTGCCAGCACCCGGGGGACTAGCAAGTTTGAGCAGTTCTTC.

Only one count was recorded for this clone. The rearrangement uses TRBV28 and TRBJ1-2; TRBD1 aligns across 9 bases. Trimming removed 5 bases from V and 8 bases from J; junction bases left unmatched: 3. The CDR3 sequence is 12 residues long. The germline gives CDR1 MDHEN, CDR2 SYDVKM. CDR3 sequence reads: CASSHRGLGYTF. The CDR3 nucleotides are TGTGCCAGCAGTCACAGGGGGCTCGGCTACACCTTC.

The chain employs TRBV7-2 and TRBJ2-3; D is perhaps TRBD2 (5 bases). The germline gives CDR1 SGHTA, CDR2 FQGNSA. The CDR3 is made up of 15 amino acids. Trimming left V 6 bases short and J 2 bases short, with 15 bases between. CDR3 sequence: CASREGVSNTDTQYF. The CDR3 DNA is TGTGCCAGCAGAGAGGGAGTATCAAACACAGATACGCAGTATTTT.

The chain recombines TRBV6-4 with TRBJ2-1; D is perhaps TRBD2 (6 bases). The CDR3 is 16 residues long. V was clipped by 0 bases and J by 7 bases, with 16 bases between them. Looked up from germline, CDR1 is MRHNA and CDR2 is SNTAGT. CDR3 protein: CASSDSSSGESNEQFF. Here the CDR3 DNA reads TGTGCCAGCAGTGACTCTTCGTCGGGGGAGTCTAATGAGCAGTTCTTC.

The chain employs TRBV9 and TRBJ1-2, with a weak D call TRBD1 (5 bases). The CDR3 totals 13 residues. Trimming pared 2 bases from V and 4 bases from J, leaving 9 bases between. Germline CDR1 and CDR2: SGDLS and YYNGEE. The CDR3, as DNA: TGTGCCAGCAGCGTTGACAGCTCCTATGGCTACACCTTC. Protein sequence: CASSVDSSYGYTF.